A single sample gave rise to the 2 T cell receptor beta chains below, sequenced in a study of vaccination and CD4 T cells after COVID-19 (dated by TCRdb to between 2022 and 2023). Libraries came from PCR. TCRdb shows the sequencer as Illumina iSeq 100. DNA from cultured CD4+ T cells underwent TCR sequencing with the Oncomine TCR Beta short-read assay at the Johns Hopkins FTIC core. TCRdb trimmed public reads at Q25 via fastp, called clones via MiXCR and kept in-frame beta chains. Rows are unified per CDR3 protein, each entry keeping the most common DNA and genes. The sample includes around 9,500 distinct CDR3 sequences, with 30% to 40% observed a single time. Under 35% of the sample comes from the top ten. Their cognate antigens are unknown. What the treatment or condition label conveys for this sample: 10-day PBMC culture with coronavirus spike peptide pools or control peptides (ViraFEST assay). CD4+ T cells from unexposed donors were collected before the COVID-19 pandemic (2011-2018).

Specimen: CD4+ T cells from blood, cultured in vitro. The origin of the receptors is a human donor in good health.

Worth noting for this clonotype: This may be a read error: a much more frequent sequence differs by one nucleotide. The V and J genes are TRBV28 and TRBJ2-7; the D call may be TRBD1 or TRBD2 (6 bases each). Trimming pared 7 bases from V and 3 bases from J, leaving 13 bases between. CDR1 is MDHEN, CDR2 SYDVKM, per germline. This CDR3 is built from 13 residues. CDR3 sequence (DNA): TGTGCCAGCATAGGGGGGACGATCTACGAGCAGTACTTC. It translates to CASIGGTIYEQYF.

The rearrangement links TRBV30 to TRBJ2-3; D is unclear. V shed 5 bases and J shed 0 bases, with 9 bases lying between them. Germline CDR1 and CDR2: GTSNPN and SVGIG (reference sequence). This CDR3 comprises 13 residues. Here the CDR3 DNA reads TGTGCCTGGGCTGACGGTAGCACAGATACGCAGTATTTT. The encoded protein is CAWADGSTDTQYF.